This T cell receptor beta chain was obtained from a study of identical twins. Study conclusions and caveats: Fewer insertions were carried by abundant cord blood beta clonotypes, but none was seen in memory repertoires.

Germline CDR1 is SGHVS and CDR2 is FNYEAQ. Trimming took 5 bases from V and 6 from J, leaving 13 bases between them. CDR3 length: 14 amino acids. Through template switching, a universal primer site was introduced, and the cDNA contained unique molecular identifiers. TCRdb reanalysed the 5' RACE reads using MiXCR and keeps one entry per CDR3 protein. The sample carries under 250,000 distinct CDR3 sequences, around 10% recorded once. A word on this clonotype: What it binds is unknown.

The chain couples TRBV7-6 to TRBJ2-2; D unclear. The receptor's source is a woman under 30 in good health. Specimen: memory (CD45RO+) T cells sorted from blood. The CDR3 protein is CASSGGRIAGELFF. The CDR3 DNA sequence: TGTGCCAGCAGCGGCGGTAGGATCGCCGGGGAGCTGTTTTTT.